The 20 T cell receptor beta chains in this list originate from one sample, sequenced in a study of CD8 T cells in ankylosing spondylitis. TCRdb fed the 5' RACE reads into MiXCR, producing one record per CDR3 protein. The sample shows around 230,000 distinct CDR3 sequences, approximately 8.4% of them seen only once. The sequencing input was blood, either unsorted or a sorted T cell fraction (not recorded which). The receptor source for this set is a female donor with ankylosing spondylitis or in good health (not recorded which).

In this sample, this clonotype turned up many times. V and J are TRBV20-1 and TRBJ2-5; the match to TRBD2 covers 14 bases. The CDR3 covers 12 residues. Looked up from germline, CDR1 is DFQATT and CDR2 is SNEGSKA (reference sequence). DNA of the CDR3: TGCAGGGGACTAGCGGGAGTACAGACCCAGTACTTC. Translation gives CRGLAGVQTQYF.

The table lists this clonotype with many counts. The rearrangement links TRBV14 to TRBJ2-1, with TRBD2 matching 8 bases. Germline V gives CDR1 SGHDN, CDR2 FVKESK. The CDR3 is 20 residues long. Unmatched junction bases numbered 19, after V lost 3 bases and J lost 3 bases. This CDR3 reads CASSQRATGHGRGFYNEQFF. DNA of the CDR3: TGTGCCAGCAGCCAGAGAGCCACAGGGCACGGGAGGGGATTCTACAATGAGCAGTTCTTC.

This clonotype was seen many times. The chain combines TRBV20-1 with TRBJ1-5; D uncertain. Trimming removed 3 bases from V and 5 bases from J, with 11 bases in between. The germline gives CDR1 DFQATT, CDR2 SNEGSKA (reference sequence). The CDR3 sequence is 13 residues long. CDR3 in DNA: TGCAGTGCTAGGGTAACCGCGGATCAGCCCCAGCATTTT. This sequence encodes CSARVTADQPQHF.

This clonotype was detected only a few times. The rearrangement links TRBV5-5 to TRBJ2-6; TRBD2 aligns across 7 bases. The CDR3 sequence is 18 residues long. In germline, CDR1 is SGHKS, CDR2 YYEKEE (reference sequence). V was clipped by 0 bases and J by 0 bases; unmatched bases: 6. The CDR3 region has the DNA TGTGCCAGCAGCTTGGTGAGCGGGATCCCCTCTGGGGCCAACGTCCTGACTTTC. Its translation: CASSLVSGIPSGANVLTF.

This clonotype came up many times. This sequence joins TRBV27 and TRBJ2-1; 7 nucleotides align to TRBD2. Germline assignment: CDR1 MNHEY and CDR2 SMNVEV (reference sequence). CDR3 length: 14 amino acids. J lost 10 bases, V lost 7 bases, and 13 bases had no gene match. The chain's CDR3 is CASTRTSGVGEQFF. CDR3 coding DNA: TGTGCCAGCACCAGGACTAGTGGGGTTGGGGAGCAGTTCTTC.

A word on this clonotype: Being one base from a much bigger clone, this may be a read error. This rearrangement joins TRBV23-1 to TRBJ2-3; 7 positions match TRBD1. TRBV23-1 is annotated as an ORF whose role is uncertain. The CDR3 is 14 amino acids. V was clipped by 5 bases and J by 4 bases; unmatched bases: 6. CDR3 nucleotide sequence: TGCGCCAGCAGTAGGACAGGTTTTGCAGATACGCAGTATTTT. Its translation is CASSRTGFADTQYF.

In its sample, this clonotype was seen a few times. The chain links TRBV6-2 or TRBV6-3 to TRBJ2-7; the D gene is possibly TRBD1 (6 bases). The V gene lost 0 bases and the J gene lost 2 bases, with 11 bases spanning the gap. Germline CDR1 reads MNHEY; CDR2 reads SVGEGT. The CDR3 runs 15 residues. For the CDR3, the DNA is TGTGCCAGCAGTTACTCGACAGGTTATACCTACGAGCAGTACTTC. Translating it yields CASSYSTGYTYEQYF.

This clonotype has at least ten counts. V is TRBV10-3 and J is TRBJ2-1; perhaps TRBD2 as D (6 bases). V lost 4 bases to trimming and J lost 4 bases, with 17 bases between them. The CDR3 runs to 16 residues. Germline V gene data show CDR1 as ENHRY and CDR2 as SYGVKD. The CDR3 sequence is CAISGGEVLGYNEQFF. Here the CDR3 DNA reads TGTGCCATCAGTGGGGGGGAGGTCCTTGGGTACAATGAGCAGTTCTTC.

This clonotype has ten or more counts. V is TRBV29-1 and J is TRBJ1-4, with 10 bases fitting TRBD1. The length of the CDR3 is 14 residues. V lost 1 base to trimming and J lost 6 bases; unmatched junction nucleotides: 2. Germline V CDR1 and CDR2: SQVTM, ANQGSEA. CDR3: CSVEGTGGYEKLFF. CDR3 bases: TGCAGCGTTGAAGGGACAGGGGGGTATGAAAAACTGTTTTTT.

The chain is built from TRBV6-5 and TRBJ1-4; TRBD1 matches at 7 bases. V trimming: 4 bases; J trimming: 0 bases; junction bases outside the gene matches: 8. The germline V gene has CDR1 MNHEY and CDR2 SVGAGI. The CDR3 runs 17 residues. Written as DNA, the CDR3 is TGTGCCAGCAGTTCTGACAGGGAAGAAGCAACTAATGAAAAACTGTTTTTT. This codes for CASSSDREEATNEKLFF.

This clonotype was seen only a few times. V gene TRBV5-6 combines with J gene TRBJ2-7, with a tentative D call TRBD1 (6 bases). This CDR3 comprises 15 residues. The V end was cut by 1 base, the J end by 3 bases, with 14 bases between. Germline lookup yields CDR1 SGHDT and CDR2 YYEEEE. CDR3: CASSLRGQGLYEQYF. The CDR3 nucleotides are TGTGCCAGCAGCTTGAGGGGACAAGGCCTCTACGAGCAGTACTTC.

This clonotype was observed many times. The chain combines TRBV6-2 or TRBV6-3 with TRBJ2-2; D is unresolved. V shed 2 bases and J shed 6 bases, with 7 bases lying between them. The CDR3 has 13 residues. The germline V gene encodes CDR1 MNHEY and CDR2 SVGEGT. This CDR3 is CASSYPSPGELFF. As DNA, the CDR3 is TGTGCCAGCAGTTACCCCTCTCCCGGGGAGCTGTTTTTT.

This clonotype was counted ten times or more. This chain uses TRBV9 with TRBJ2-2; D gene ambiguous. CDR3 size: 13 residues. Germline values: CDR1 SGDLS, CDR2 YYNGEE. The ends were cut back, 2 bases at V and 6 bases at J, with 8 bases in the middle. The CDR3, as DNA: TGTGCCAGCAGCGTCCGTGGGGCCGGGGAGCTGTTTTTT. This sequence encodes CASSVRGAGELFF. The full variable domain, completed using reference TRBV9 and TRBJ2-2, is DSGVTQTPKHLITATGQRVTLRCSPRSGDLSVYWYQQSLDQGLQFLIQYYNGEERAKGNILERFSAQQFPDLHSELNLSSLELGDSALYFCASSVRGAGELFFGEGSRLTVL.

There are a few counts of this clonotype. This could be a read error, since a much larger clone is one nucleotide away. The genes are TRBV20-1 and TRBJ2-1; D perhaps matches TRBD2 (5 bases). CDR3 length: 14 amino acids. Germline V gives CDR1 DFQATT, CDR2 SNEGSKA (reference sequence). The V end was cut by 4 bases, the J end by 8 bases, with 18 bases between. CDR3 in DNA: TGCAGTGCTACCTTGAGCTGGAGGCCCTATGAGCAGTTCTTC. Translation: CSATLSWRPYEQFF.

The genes are TRBV7-2 and TRBJ2-2; D may be TRBD2 (6 bases). Trimming left V 1 base short and J 5 bases short, with 11 bases between. This CDR3 is 15 amino acids long. Germline values: CDR1 SGHTA, CDR2 FQGNSA. The CDR3 region is CASSLGSGSTGELFF. In nucleotides, the CDR3 is TGTGCCAGCAGCTTAGGATCCGGGAGTACCGGGGAGCTGTTTTTT.

This chain uses TRBV7-2 with TRBJ1-1; tentative D call: TRBD1 (6 bases). Germline CDR1 SGHTA, CDR2 FQGNSA. V lost 5 bases and J 11 bases, leaving 18 bases between the germline ends. CDR3 size: 13 residues. CDR3 in DNA: TGTGCCAGCAGCGGGGGCCGAGGACAGCGGGCTTTCTTT. This encodes CASSGGRGQRAFF.

In the case of this clonotype: The junction differs from germline at one of its ends, possibly a read error. This chain joins TRBV3-1 and TRBJ2-7; D might be TRBD1 or TRBD2, each matching 5 bases. Per germline, CDR1 LGHDT and CDR2 YNNKEL (reference sequence). This CDR3 is built from 13 residues. The CDR3 sequence is CTSSVLIEGEQYF. The CDR3 DNA is TGTACCAGCAGCGTACTAATCGAGGGGGAGCAGTACTTC.

The sample holds a few counts of this clonotype. This rearrangement joins TRBV5-1 to TRBJ1-2; D remains unclear. V shed 1 base and J shed 6 bases, with 10 bases lying between them. The length of the CDR3 is 13 residues. In germline, CDR1 is SGHRS, CDR2 YFSETQ. The CDR3 loop is CASSLSQPHGYTF. The DNA of the CDR3 is TGCGCCAGCAGCTTGAGCCAGCCCCATGGCTACACCTTC.

This clonotype was recorded at least ten times. The V and J genes are TRBV7-9 and TRBJ1-1; D gene uncertain. CDR3 length equals 14 residues. Trimming removed 5 bases from V and 2 bases from J, with 12 bases in between. Germline V CDR1 and CDR2: SEHNR, FQNEAQ (reference sequence). This chain's CDR3 is CASSPDSPNTEAFF. Here the CDR3 DNA reads TGTGCCAGCAGCCCGGACTCCCCAAACACTGAAGCTTTCTTT.

Ten or more counts support this clonotype. V usage is TRBV5-1 and J usage is TRBJ2-1, with a tentative D call TRBD2 (5 bases). The germline CDR1 and CDR2 sequences are SGHRS and YFSETQ. CDR3 length: 16 amino acids. The germline V and J ends were trimmed by 4 bases and 0 bases, with 14 bases remaining between them. CDR3 coding DNA: TGCGCCAGCAGCATGAGGACTGCAAGCTCCTACAATGAGCAGTTCTTC. It translates to CASSMRTASSYNEQFF.